The 8 T cell receptor beta chains listed next were all sequenced from one sample in a study of regulatory T cells in long-lasting Graves disease. The sample's time point: persistent/refractory GD, antithyroid drugs over 5 years with positive TRAb. Construction of the TCR library relied on RNA isolated from PBMCs. Building the TCR beta libraries relied on iRepertoire HTBI primers, and CDR3 regions underwent Arm-PCR. TCRdb re-called the multiplex PCR reads through MiXCR, storing one row per CDR3 protein. The sample has approximately 400,000 distinct CDR3 sequences; less than 25% are singletons. Here the sequenced sample was peripheral blood mononuclear cells (PBMCs), taken when the disease was refractory, from a patient treated with antithyroid drugs. These receptors were collected from a female donor with Graves disease.

In this sample, this clonotype turned up many times. This sequence joins TRBV7-2 and TRBJ2-5; D call uncertain. V lost 6 bases and J lost 3, with 5 bases in between. The V gene's germline CDR1 is SGHTA and CDR2 FQGNSA. The CDR3 spans 11 residues. CDR3 nucleotides: TGTGCCAGCAGGCTCGAAGAGACCCAGTACTTC. It yields the protein CASRLEETQYF.

This clonotype was observed at least ten times. The V call is TRBV3-1, the J call TRBJ2-2; 9 bases map to TRBD2. V dropped 4 bases and J dropped 2; count of bases not matched to a gene: 2. CDR3 length equals 15 residues. CDR1 and CDR2 from the germline V gene are LGHDT and YNNKEL (reference sequence). Here the CDR3 reads CASSLSGRNTGELFF. The CDR3 nucleotides read TGTGCCAGCAGCCTTAGCGGGAGAAACACCGGGGAGCTGTTTTTT.

This clonotype showed up many times. V and J are TRBV28 and TRBJ1-2; maybe TRBD1 (6 bases). This CDR3 has 12 amino acids. V lost 5 bases and J 13 bases, leaving 17 bases between the germline ends. Germline lookup yields CDR1 MDHEN and CDR2 SYDVKM. This chain's CDR3 is CASSLGRQAPTF. DNA of the CDR3: TGTGCCAGCAGTCTTGGCCGACAGGCCCCCACCTTC.

This clonotype has just a few counts. This sequence joins TRBV6-1 and TRBJ2-7, with 11 bases aligning to TRBD2. Germline trimming cut 5 bases from V and 6 bases from J; bases unmatched to any gene: 6. Germline lookup yields CDR1 MNHNS and CDR2 SASEGT. The CDR3 length is 14 residues. The DNA of the CDR3 is TGTGCCAGCAGTCCGACTAGCGGGATCTTCGAGCAGTACTTC. This gives the protein CASSPTSGIFEQYF.

The V gene is TRBV25-1, the J gene TRBJ2-5; D is possibly TRBD2 (5 bases). This CDR3 region has 14 residues. V lost 3 bases to trimming and J lost 1 base, with 9 bases between them. Looked up from germline, CDR1 is MGHDK and CDR2 is SYGVNS. The chain's CDR3 is CASSDETSQETQYF. The CDR3 coding sequence is TGTGCCAGCAGTGATGAAACTAGCCAAGAGACCCAGTACTTC.

In its sample, this clonotype was seen many times. This rearrangement joins TRBV7-2 to TRBJ2-7, with TRBD1 matching 9 bases. Germline-derived CDR1 and CDR2 are SGHTA and FQGNSA. V lost 5 bases and J lost 7; bases outside the gene matches: 9. This CDR3 has 14 amino acids. The CDR3 loop reads CASSLDRGIEEQYF. CDR3 sequence (DNA): TGTGCCAGCAGCCTCGACAGGGGGATTGAAGAGCAGTACTTC.

This clonotype was seen at least ten times. The chain joins TRBV7-8 to TRBJ2-4, with unresolved D. Trimming cost V 3 bases and J 9 bases, with 6 bases left between them. Germline assignment: CDR1 SGHVS and CDR2 FQNEAQ. The CDR3 runs 11 residues. CDR3 protein: CASSLGGIQYF. The DNA of the CDR3 is TGTGCCAGCAGCTTGGGTGGCATTCAGTACTTC.

This chain links TRBV7-2 with TRBJ2-7; D might be TRBD1 or TRBD2, each matching 6 bases. Germline loops: CDR1 SGHTA, CDR2 FQGNSA. The V end was cut by 5 bases, the J end by 3 bases, with 29 bases between. The CDR3 spans 19 residues. This CDR3 reads CASSPYEGGFEPANYEQYF. The CDR3 coding sequence is TGTGCCAGCAGCCCCTACGAAGGGGGGTTTGAACCAGCCAACTACGAGCAGTACTTC.